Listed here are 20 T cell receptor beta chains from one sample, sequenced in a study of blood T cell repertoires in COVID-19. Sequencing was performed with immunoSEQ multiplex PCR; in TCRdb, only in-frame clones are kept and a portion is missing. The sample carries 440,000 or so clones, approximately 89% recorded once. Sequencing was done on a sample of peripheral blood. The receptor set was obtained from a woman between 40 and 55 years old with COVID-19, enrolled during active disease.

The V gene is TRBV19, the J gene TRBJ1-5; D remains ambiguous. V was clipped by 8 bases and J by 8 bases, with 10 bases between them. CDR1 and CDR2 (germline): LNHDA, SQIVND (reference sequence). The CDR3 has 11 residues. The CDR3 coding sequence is TGTGCCAGTGCGAACGGGAAGCCCCAGCATTTT. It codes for CASANGKPQHF. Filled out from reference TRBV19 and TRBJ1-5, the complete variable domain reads DGGITQSPKYLFRKEGQNVTLSCEQNLNHDAMYWYRQDPGQGLRLIYYSQIVNDFQKGDIAEGYSVSREKKESFPLTVTSAQKNPTAFYLCASANGKPQHFGDGTRLSIL.

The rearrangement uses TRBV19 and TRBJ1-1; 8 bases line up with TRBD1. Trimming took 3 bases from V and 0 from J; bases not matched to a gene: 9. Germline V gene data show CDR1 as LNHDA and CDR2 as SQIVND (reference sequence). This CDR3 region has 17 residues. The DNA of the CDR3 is TGTGCCAGTAGTATCCGGACAGGGAATGGTGTGAACACTGAAGCTTTCTTT. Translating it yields CASSIRTGNGVNTEAFF.

The CDR3, as DNA: TGTGCCAGCCTACTCAGGGGGCAGGATTCACCCCTCCACTTT. Its protein product is CASLLRGQDSPLHF. The V gene is TRBV6-6, the J gene TRBJ1-6; TRBD1 aligns across 8 bases. Trimming cost V 8 bases and J 8 bases; bases outside gene matches: 8. Germline lookup yields CDR1 MNHNY and CDR2 SVGAGI (reference sequence). The CDR3 runs 14 residues.

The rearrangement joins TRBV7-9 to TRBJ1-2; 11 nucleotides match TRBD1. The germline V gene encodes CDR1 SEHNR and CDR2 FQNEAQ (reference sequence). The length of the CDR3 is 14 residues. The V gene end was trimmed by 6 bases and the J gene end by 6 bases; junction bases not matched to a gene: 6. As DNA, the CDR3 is TGTGCCAGCAGTCTGGACAGGGGGCGAAATGGCTACACCTTC. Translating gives CASSLDRGRNGYTF.

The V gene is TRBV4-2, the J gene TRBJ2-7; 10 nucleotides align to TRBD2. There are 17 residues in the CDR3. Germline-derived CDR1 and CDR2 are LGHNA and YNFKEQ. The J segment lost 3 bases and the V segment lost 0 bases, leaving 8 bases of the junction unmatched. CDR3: CASSQDGPSGGLYEQYF. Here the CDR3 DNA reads TGTGCCAGCAGCCAAGACGGGCCTAGCGGGGGCCTCTACGAGCAGTACTTC.

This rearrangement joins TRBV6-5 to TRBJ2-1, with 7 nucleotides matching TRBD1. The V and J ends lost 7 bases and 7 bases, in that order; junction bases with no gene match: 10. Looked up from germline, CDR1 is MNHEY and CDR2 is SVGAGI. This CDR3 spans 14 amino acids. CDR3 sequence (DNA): TGTGCCAGCAAGGACGGACAGGTTACAAATGAGCAGTTCTTC. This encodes CASKDGQVTNEQFF.

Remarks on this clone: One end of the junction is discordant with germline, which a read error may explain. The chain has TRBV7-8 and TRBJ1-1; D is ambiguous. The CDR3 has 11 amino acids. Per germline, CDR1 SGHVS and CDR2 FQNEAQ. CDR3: CASSPTFEGVF. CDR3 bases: TGTGCCAGCAGCCCAACCTTTGAGGGAGTCTTT.

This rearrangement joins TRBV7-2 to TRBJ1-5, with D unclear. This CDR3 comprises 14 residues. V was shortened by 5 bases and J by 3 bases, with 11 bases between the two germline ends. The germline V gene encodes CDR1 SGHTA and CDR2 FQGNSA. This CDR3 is CASSPSSLNQPQHF. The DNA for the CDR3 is TGTGCCAGCAGCCCCTCGAGTCTCAATCAGCCCCAGCATTTT.

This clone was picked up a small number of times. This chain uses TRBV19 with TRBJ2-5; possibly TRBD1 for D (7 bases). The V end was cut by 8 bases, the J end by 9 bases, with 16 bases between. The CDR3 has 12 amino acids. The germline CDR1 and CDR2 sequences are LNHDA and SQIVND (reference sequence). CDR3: CASGGQGGPQYF. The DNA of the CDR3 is TGTGCCAGTGGGGGGCAGGGGGGCCCCCAGTACTTC.

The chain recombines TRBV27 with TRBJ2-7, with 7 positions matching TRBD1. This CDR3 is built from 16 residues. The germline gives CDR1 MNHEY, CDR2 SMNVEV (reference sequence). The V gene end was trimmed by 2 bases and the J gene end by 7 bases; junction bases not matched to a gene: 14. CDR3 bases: TGTGCCAGCAGTTTACGGGACAGCCGTGCAAGGGGGGAGCAGTACTTC. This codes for CASSLRDSRARGEQYF.

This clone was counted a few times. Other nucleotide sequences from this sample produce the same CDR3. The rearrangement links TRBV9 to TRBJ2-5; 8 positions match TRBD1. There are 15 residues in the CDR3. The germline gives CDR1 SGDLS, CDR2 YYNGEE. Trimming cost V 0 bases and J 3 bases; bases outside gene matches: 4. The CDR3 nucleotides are TGTGCCAGCAGCGTAGACCAGGGGGCAAAAGAGACCCAGTACTTC. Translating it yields CASSVDQGAKETQYF.

DNA for the CDR3: TGTGCCACAAGACAGGAGAACACCTACAATGAGCAGTTCTTC. Translation gives CATRQENTYNEQFF. This chain joins TRBV19 and TRBJ2-1, with D possibly matching TRBD1 (6 bases). Germline CDR1 is LNHDA and CDR2 is SQIVND (reference sequence). Between the trimmed V and J ends, which lost 10 bases and 2 bases, there was a span of 15 bases. The CDR3 length is 14 residues.

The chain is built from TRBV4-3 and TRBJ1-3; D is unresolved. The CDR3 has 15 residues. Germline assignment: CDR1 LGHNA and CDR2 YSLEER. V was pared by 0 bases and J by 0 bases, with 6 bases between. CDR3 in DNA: TGCGCCAGCAGCCAAGAAGTAGACTCTGGAAACACCATATATTTT. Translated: CASSQEVDSGNTIYF.

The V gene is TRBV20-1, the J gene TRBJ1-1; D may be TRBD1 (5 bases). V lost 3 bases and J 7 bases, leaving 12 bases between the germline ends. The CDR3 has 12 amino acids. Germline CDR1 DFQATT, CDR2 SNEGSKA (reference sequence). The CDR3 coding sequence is TGCAGTGCTAGTGAGGGGCGCGTTGAAGCTTTCTTT. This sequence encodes CSASEGRVEAFF.

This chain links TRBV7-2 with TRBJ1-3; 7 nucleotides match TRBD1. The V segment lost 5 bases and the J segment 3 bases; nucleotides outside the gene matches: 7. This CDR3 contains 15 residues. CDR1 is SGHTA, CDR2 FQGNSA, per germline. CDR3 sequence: CASSVPGQIGNTIYF. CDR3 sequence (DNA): TGTGCCAGCAGCGTACCGGGACAGATTGGAAACACCATATATTTT.

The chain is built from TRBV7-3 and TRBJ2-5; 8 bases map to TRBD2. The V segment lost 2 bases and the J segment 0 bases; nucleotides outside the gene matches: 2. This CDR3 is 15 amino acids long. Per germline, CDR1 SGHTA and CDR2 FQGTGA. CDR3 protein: CASSLAGGYQETQYF. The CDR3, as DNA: TGTGCCAGCAGCTTAGCGGGGGGCTACCAAGAGACCCAGTACTTC.

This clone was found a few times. The CDR3 bases are TGTGCCTGGAGACCTTTTGGCAGGACTACCTACGAGCAGTACTTC. It encodes CAWRPFGRTTYEQYF. The rearrangement uses TRBV30 and TRBJ2-7, with D possibly matching TRBD2 (6 bases). Trimming removed 3 bases from V and 2 bases from J, with 17 bases in between. CDR3 length: 15 amino acids. The germline CDR1 and CDR2 sequences are GTSNPN and SVGIG (reference sequence). The full variable domain, completed using reference TRBV30 and TRBJ2-7, is SQTIHQWPATLVQPVGSPLSLECTVEGTSNPNLYWYRQAAGRGLQLLFYSVGIGQISSEVPQNLSASRPQDRQFILSSKKLLLSDSGFYLCAWRPFGRTTYEQYFGPGTRLTVT.

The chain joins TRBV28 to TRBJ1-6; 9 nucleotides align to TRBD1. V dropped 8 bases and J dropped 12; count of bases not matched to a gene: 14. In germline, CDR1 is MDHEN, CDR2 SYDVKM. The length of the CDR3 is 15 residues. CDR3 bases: TGTGCCAGCGCGAAGGACAGGGGTCCCGGGGTACCCCTCCACTTT. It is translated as CASAKDRGPGVPLHF. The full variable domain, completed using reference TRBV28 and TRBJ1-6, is DVKVTQSSRYLVKRTGEKVFLECVQDMDHENMFWYRQDPGLGLRLIYFSYDVKMKEKGDIPEGYSVSREKKERFSLILESASTNQTSMYLCASAKDRGPGVPLHFGNGTRLTVT.

CDR3 residues: CASSLVAQNYGYTF. The CDR3 bases are TGTGCCAGCAGCTTGGTGGCCCAGAACTATGGCTACACCTTC. The V gene is TRBV5-4, the J gene TRBJ1-2; D is uncertain. The CDR3 runs to 14 residues. The germline gives CDR1 SGHNT, CDR2 YYREEE (reference sequence). Trimming cost V 0 bases and J 2 bases, with 8 bases left between them.

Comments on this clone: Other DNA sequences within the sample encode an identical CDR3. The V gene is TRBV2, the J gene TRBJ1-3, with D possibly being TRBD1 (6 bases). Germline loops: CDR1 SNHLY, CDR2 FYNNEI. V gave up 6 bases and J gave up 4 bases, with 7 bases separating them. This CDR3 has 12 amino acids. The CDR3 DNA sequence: TGTGCCAGCAGGGACAGAGGAAACACCATATATTTT. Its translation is CASRDRGNTIYF.